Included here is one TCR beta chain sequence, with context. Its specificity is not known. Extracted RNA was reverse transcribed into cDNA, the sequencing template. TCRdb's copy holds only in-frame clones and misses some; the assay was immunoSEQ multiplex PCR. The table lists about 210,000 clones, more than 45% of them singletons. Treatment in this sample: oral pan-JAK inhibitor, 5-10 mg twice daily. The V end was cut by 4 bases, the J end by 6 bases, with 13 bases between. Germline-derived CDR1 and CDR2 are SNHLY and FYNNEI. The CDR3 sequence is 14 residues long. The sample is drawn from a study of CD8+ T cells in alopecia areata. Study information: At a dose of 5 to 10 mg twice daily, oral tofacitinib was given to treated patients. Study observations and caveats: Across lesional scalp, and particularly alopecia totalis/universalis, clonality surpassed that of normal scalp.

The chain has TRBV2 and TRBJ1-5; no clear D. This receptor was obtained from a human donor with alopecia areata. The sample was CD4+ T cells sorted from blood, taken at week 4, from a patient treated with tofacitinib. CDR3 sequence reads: CASSVGEGGQPQHF. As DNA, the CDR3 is TGTGCCAGCAGTGTCGGGGAAGGCGGTCAGCCCCAGCATTTT.